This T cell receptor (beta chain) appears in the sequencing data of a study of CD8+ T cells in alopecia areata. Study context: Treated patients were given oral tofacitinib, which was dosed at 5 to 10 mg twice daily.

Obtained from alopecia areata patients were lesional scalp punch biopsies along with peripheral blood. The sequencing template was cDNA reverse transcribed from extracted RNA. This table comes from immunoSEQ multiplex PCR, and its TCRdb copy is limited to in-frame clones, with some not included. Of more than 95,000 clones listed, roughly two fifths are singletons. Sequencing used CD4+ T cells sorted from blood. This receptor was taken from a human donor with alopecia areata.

The CDR3 protein is CASSLGSGGDEQFF. The DNA for the CDR3 is TGCGCCAGCAGCTTGGGTAGCGGAGGGGATGAGCAGTTCTTC. This chain links TRBV5-1 with TRBJ2-1, with a tentative D call TRBD2 (6 bases). Germline V CDR1 and CDR2: SGHRS, YFSETQ. Trimming pared 0 bases from V and 8 bases from J, leaving 12 bases between. This CDR3 region has 14 residues.